This T cell receptor (beta chain) derives from a study of CD8 T cells in ankylosing spondylitis. Study conclusions and caveats: Typical of ankylosing spondylitis blood, it appeared, was a TCR beta motif of eight highly homologous variants. Earlier studies detected some motif variants in reactive arthritis synovial fluid and blood.

Quantitative 5'-RACE with molecular barcodes produced the TCR beta libraries. A single record per CDR3 protein comes from TCRdb applying MiXCR to the 5' RACE reads. This table has around 890,000 distinct CDR3 sequences, over 9.5% appearing once. In the case of this clonotype: The target antigen is unknown.

Trimming at V came to 3 bases and at J to 7 bases, leaving 10 bases not matched to a gene. CDR1 is MRHNA and CDR2 is SNTAGT in the germline V gene. There are 16 residues in the CDR3. The chain has TRBV6-4 and TRBJ2-1, with 9 bases aligning to TRBD2. The clonotype was recovered from a male donor with ankylosing spondylitis. The sample was blood, either unsorted or a sorted T cell fraction (not recorded which). The chain's CDR3 is CASSEGVASGVNEQFF. For the CDR3, the DNA is TGTGCCAGCAGTGAAGGGGTAGCTAGCGGGGTTAATGAGCAGTTCTTC.